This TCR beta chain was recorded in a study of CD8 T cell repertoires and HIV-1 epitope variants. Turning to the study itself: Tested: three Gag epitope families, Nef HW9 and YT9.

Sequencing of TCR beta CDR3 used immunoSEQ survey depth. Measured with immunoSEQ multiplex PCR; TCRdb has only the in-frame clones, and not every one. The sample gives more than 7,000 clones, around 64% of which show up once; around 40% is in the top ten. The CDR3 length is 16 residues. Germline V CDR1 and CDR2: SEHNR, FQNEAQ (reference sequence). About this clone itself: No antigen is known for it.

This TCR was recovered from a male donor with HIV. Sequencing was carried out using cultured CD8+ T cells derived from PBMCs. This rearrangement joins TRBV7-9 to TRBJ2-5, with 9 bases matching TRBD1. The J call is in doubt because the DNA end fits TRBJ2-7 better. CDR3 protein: CASSFSPGQGEVEQYF. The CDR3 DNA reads TGTGCCAGCAGCTTTTCTCCGGGACAGGGAGAAGTCGAGCAGTACTTC.